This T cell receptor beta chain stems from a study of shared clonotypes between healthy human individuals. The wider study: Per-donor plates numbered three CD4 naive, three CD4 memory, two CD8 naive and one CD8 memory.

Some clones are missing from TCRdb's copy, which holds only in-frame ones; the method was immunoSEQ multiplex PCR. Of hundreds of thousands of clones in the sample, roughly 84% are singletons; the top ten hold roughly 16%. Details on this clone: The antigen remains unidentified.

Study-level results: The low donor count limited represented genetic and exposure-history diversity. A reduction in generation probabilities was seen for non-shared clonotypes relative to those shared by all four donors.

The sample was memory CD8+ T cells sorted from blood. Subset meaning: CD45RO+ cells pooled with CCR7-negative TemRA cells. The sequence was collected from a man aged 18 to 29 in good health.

Here the CDR3 reads CASSLVGSANIQYF. The CDR3 DNA reads as TGTGCCAGCAGCTTAGTAGGGTCCGCAAACATTCAGTACTTC. The chain links TRBV7-9 to TRBJ2-4; D uncertain. The germline V gene encodes CDR1 SEHNR and CDR2 FQNEAQ (reference sequence). Trimming removed 1 base at V and 6 bases at J, with 10 bases between. This CDR3 is built from 14 residues.